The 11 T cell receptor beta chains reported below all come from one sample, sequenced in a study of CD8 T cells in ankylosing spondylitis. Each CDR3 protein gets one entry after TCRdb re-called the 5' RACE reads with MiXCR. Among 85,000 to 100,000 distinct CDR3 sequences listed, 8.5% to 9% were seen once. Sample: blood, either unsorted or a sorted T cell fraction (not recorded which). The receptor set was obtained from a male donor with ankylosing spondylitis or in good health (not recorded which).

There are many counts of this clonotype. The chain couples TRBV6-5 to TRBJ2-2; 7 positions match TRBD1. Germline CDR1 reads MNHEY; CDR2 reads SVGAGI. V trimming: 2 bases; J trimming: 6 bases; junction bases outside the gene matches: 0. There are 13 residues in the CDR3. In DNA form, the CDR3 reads TGTGCCAGCAGTTACGGGACAGCCGGGGAGCTGTTTTTT. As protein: CASSYGTAGELFF.

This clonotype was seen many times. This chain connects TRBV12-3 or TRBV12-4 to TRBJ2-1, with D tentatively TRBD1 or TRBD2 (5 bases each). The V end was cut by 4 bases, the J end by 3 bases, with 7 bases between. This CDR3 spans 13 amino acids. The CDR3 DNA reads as TGTGCCAGCAGTTGGGGGAACTACAATGAGCAGTTCTTC. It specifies CASSWGNYNEQFF.

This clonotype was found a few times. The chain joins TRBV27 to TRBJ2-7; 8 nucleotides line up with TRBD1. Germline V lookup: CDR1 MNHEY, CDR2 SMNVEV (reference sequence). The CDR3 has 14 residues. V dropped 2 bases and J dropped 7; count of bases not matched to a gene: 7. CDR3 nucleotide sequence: TGTGCCAGCAGTTTAGTGCCAGGGGGCTTTGAGCAGTACTTC. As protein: CASSLVPGGFEQYF.

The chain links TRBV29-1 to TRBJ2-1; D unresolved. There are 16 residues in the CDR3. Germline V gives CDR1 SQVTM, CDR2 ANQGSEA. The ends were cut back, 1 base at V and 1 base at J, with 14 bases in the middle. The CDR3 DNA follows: TGCAGCGTTGAAGGAGCAACAGCCAATTCCTACAATGAGCAGTTCTTC. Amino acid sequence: CSVEGATANSYNEQFF.

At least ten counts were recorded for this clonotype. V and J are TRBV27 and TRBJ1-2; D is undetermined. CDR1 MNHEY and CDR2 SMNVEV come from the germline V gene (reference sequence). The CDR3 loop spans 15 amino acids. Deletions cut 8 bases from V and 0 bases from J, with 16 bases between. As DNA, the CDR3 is TGTGCCAGCCGCGAAGCGGGATTGGCTAACTATGGCTACACCTTC. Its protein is CASREAGLANYGYTF.

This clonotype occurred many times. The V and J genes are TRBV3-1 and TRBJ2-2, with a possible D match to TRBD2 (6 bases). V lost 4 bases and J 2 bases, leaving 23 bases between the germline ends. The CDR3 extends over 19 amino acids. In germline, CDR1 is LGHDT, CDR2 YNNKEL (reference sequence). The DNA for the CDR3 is TGTGCCAGCAGCCTGGCTCCCGGGGGTAACCAAAAAAACACCGGGGAGCTGTTTTTT. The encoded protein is CASSLAPGGNQKNTGELFF.

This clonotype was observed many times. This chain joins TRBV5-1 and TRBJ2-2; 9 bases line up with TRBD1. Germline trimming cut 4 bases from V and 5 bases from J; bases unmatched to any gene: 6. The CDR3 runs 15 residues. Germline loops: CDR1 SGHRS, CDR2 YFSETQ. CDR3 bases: TGCGCCAGCAGCCGTGGGACAGGGTCGACCGGGGAGCTGTTTTTT. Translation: CASSRGTGSTGELFF.

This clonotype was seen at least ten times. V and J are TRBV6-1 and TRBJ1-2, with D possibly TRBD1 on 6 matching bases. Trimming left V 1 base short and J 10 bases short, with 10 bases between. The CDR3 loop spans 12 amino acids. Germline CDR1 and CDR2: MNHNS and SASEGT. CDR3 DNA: TGTGCCAGCAGTGAAGTGGGGGCTGACTACACCTTC. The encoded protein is CASSEVGADYTF.

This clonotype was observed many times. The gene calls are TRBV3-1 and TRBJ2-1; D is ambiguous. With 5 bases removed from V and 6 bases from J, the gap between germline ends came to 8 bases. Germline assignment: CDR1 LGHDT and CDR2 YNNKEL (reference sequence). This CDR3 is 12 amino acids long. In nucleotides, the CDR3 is TGTGCCAGCAGCTCCCGATCCAATGAGCAGTTCTTC. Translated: CASSSRSNEQFF.

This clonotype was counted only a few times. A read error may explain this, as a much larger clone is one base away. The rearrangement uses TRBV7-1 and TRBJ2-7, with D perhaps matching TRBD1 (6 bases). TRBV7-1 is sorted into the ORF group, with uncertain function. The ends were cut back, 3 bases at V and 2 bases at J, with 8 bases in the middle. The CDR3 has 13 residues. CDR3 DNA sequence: TGTGCCAGCAGCTCGACAGGAACCTACGAGCAGTACTTC. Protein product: CASSSTGTYEQYF.

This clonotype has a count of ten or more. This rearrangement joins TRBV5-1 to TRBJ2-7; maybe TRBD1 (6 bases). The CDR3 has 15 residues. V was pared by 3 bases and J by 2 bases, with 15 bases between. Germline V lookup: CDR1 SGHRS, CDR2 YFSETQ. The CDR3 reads CASSSQGFNAYEQYF. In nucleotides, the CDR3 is TGCGCCAGCAGCTCACAGGGATTCAACGCCTACGAGCAGTACTTC.